One sample yielded the 24 T cell receptor beta chains listed below, sequenced in a study of siplizumab effects on memory and regulatory T cells. Clones were read by immunoSEQ multiplex PCR, and TCRdb kept only the in-frame ones, dropping some. Here the sample spans 100,000 or so clones, roughly 91% being singletons. Sequenced input: CD4+ T cells sorted from blood. The source is a human donor in good health.

This chain links TRBV11-3 with TRBJ1-2; the match to TRBD1 covers 11 bases. With 4 bases clipped from V and 6 bases from J, the junction kept 10 bases outside the gene matches. The CDR3 loop spans 16 amino acids. Per the germline V gene, CDR1 is SGHNT and CDR2 is YENEEA. In DNA form, the CDR3 reads TGTGCCAGCAGCTCAAGAAGCGGACAGGGGGCGGATGGCTACACCTTC. It encodes CASSSRSGQGADGYTF.

Written as DNA, the CDR3 is TGTGCCAGTAGCGGAGCGGGGGGTCCGGAGACCCAGTACTTC. Translated: CASSGAGGPETQYF. The chain combines TRBV19 with TRBJ2-5, with 9 bases matching TRBD2. The CDR3 totals 14 residues. J gave up 5 bases and V 6 bases, and 7 bases lay outside the gene matches. The germline gives CDR1 LNHDA, CDR2 SQIVND (reference sequence).

The chain uses TRBV30 and TRBJ1-4; 9 bases align to TRBD1. Germline trimming cut 3 bases from V and 5 bases from J; bases unmatched to any gene: 1. The CDR3 has 13 residues. CDR1 and CDR2 (germline): GTSNPN, SVGIG (reference sequence). The CDR3 DNA reads TGTGCCTGGAGAGGGACAGGGAATGAAAAACTGTTTTTT. It yields the protein CAWRGTGNEKLFF.

A single count supports this clone. The CDR3 is CAWSTGGNINTIYF. CDR3 nucleotides: TGTGCCTGGTCGACAGGGGGCAATATAAACACCATATATTTT. The V and J genes are TRBV30 and TRBJ1-3; 10 positions match TRBD1. V lost 5 bases and J lost 6; bases outside the gene matches: 7. This CDR3 contains 14 residues. The germline V gene has CDR1 GTSNPN and CDR2 SVGIG (reference sequence).

V usage is TRBV27 and J usage is TRBJ1-1, with 10 bases identical to TRBD1. The junction had 14 bases not matched to a gene; V was cut back by 3 bases and J by 1 base. Germline V lookup: CDR1 MNHEY, CDR2 SMNVEV (reference sequence). This CDR3 spans 19 amino acids. The CDR3 region is CASSLGTGDLPPRNTEAFF. The DNA for the CDR3 is TGTGCCAGCAGTTTGGGGACAGGGGACCTCCCGCCCAGGAACACTGAAGCTTTCTTT.

The V and J genes are TRBV5-8 and TRBJ2-1; unclear D gene. The germline V and J ends were trimmed by 9 bases and 0 bases, with 13 bases remaining between them. The germline CDR1 and CDR2 sequences are SGHTS and YDEGEE. The CDR3 spans 14 residues. Here the CDR3 reads CAIPTTGSYNEQFF. The CDR3 nucleotides read TGTGCCATCCCCACCACCGGCTCCTACAATGAGCAGTTCTTC. The full variable domain, completed using reference TRBV5-8 and TRBJ2-1, is EAGVTQSPTHLIKTRGQQATLRCSPISGHTSVYWYQQALGLGLQFLLWYDEGEERNRGNFPPRFSGRQFPNYSSELNVNALELEDSALYLCAIPTTGSYNEQFFGPGTRLTVL.

This chain connects TRBV5-4 to TRBJ1-3; D is undetermined. Germline CDR1 is SGHNT and CDR2 is YYREEE (reference sequence). Trimming cost V 7 bases and J 4 bases, with 12 bases left between them. This CDR3 has 13 residues. The CDR3 spells CASSQAQGNTIYF. In DNA, the CDR3 is TGTGCCAGCTCCCAAGCTCAGGGAAACACCATATATTTT.

This clone occurred once. This chain joins TRBV6-5 and TRBJ2-5; D is unclear. The CDR3 has 10 amino acids. Per the germline V gene, CDR1 is MNHEY and CDR2 is SVGAGI. Trimming pared 8 bases from V and 5 bases from J, leaving 6 bases between. CDR3 region: CASGRETQYF. The CDR3 DNA is TGTGCCAGCGGGCGGGAGACCCAGTACTTC.

The rearrangement joins TRBV10-3 to TRBJ2-1, with D perhaps matching TRBD1 or TRBD2 (7 bases each). This CDR3 has 18 amino acids. Deletions cut 3 bases from V and 5 bases from J, with 23 bases between. Germline CDR1 and CDR2: ENHRY and SYGVKD. CDR3 region: CAISEQGWRAGEHNEQFF. The CDR3 DNA reads as TGTGCCATCAGTGAACAGGGGTGGCGGGCGGGAGAGCACAATGAGCAGTTCTTC.

The chain carries TRBV7-2 and TRBJ2-2; D remains ambiguous. CDR1 is SGHTA and CDR2 is FQGNSA in the germline V gene. Between the trimmed V and J ends, which lost 8 bases and 3 bases, there was a span of 7 bases. The CDR3 totals 12 residues. In nucleotides, the CDR3 is TGTGCCAGCGGGCCGTACACCGGGGAGCTGTTTTTT. It encodes CASGPYTGELFF.

V and J are TRBV18 and TRBJ2-7; D ambiguous. Germline CDR1 is KGHSH and CDR2 is LQKENI. The CDR3 length is 11 residues. The germline V and J ends were trimmed by 2 bases and 6 bases, with 5 bases remaining between them. CDR3 sequence reads: CASSPGSEQYF. CDR3 coding DNA: TGTGCCAGCTCACCAGGTTCCGAGCAGTACTTC.

The chain combines TRBV19 with TRBJ2-3; D might be TRBD1 or TRBD2, each matching 5 bases. This CDR3 has 14 amino acids. V was pared by 3 bases and J by 3 bases, with 10 bases between. Germline assignment: CDR1 LNHDA and CDR2 SQIVND (reference sequence). The CDR3 sequence: CASSIGTATDTQYF. CDR3 nucleotides: TGTGCCAGTAGTATTGGGACGGCTACAGATACGCAGTATTTT.

The chain joins TRBV7-6 to TRBJ2-5; D uncertain. This CDR3 is 11 amino acids long. Looked up from germline, CDR1 is SGHVS and CDR2 is FNYEAQ. The V end was cut by 2 bases, the J end by 5 bases, with 3 bases between. The CDR3 reads CASSLMETQYF. For the CDR3, the DNA is TGTGCCAGCAGCTTAATGGAGACCCAGTACTTC.

This clone was seen once. J is TRBJ2-1 and V is TRBV11-2, with D hard to call. Germline CDR1 and CDR2: SGHAT and FQNNGV. This CDR3 is built from 11 residues. V lost 4 bases to trimming and J lost 10 bases, with 8 bases between them. In DNA form, the CDR3 reads TGTGCCAGCAGCTCTTCCGTAGAGCAGTTCTTC. This translates into CASSSSVEQFF.

The table lists this clone with a count of one. The chain uses TRBV5-1 and TRBJ2-3; D unclear. The CDR3 has 15 residues. Looked up from germline, CDR1 is SGHRS and CDR2 is YFSETQ. V was cut by 5 bases and J by 2 bases, with 15 bases left in between. CDR3 residues: CASRERGNPTDTQYF. In DNA form, the CDR3 reads TGCGCCAGCAGGGAAAGAGGCAACCCCACAGATACGCAGTATTTT.

This sequence joins TRBV5-1 and TRBJ1-5; maybe TRBD1 (6 bases). The V and J ends lost 4 bases and 5 bases respectively, with 13 bases between them. The CDR3 length is 14 residues. Germline V lookup: CDR1 SGHRS, CDR2 YFSETQ. CDR3 residues: CASSLSSGDQPQHF. The CDR3 coding sequence is TGCGCCAGCAGCCTATCTTCAGGGGATCAGCCCCAGCATTTT.

The chain links TRBV11-2 to TRBJ2-6; TRBD1 matches 8 bases. The J segment lost 0 bases and the V segment lost 5 bases, leaving 9 bases of the junction unmatched. The CDR3 consists of 18 residues. Germline V gene sequence: CDR1 SGHAT, CDR2 FQNNGV. CDR3 sequence reads: CASSPRQGSYSGANVLTF. Written as DNA, the CDR3 is TGTGCCAGCAGCCCAAGACAGGGGTCCTACTCTGGGGCCAACGTCCTGACTTTC.

The chain has TRBV2 and TRBJ2-5; 7 bases align to TRBD1. The V segment lost 8 bases and the J segment 0 bases; nucleotides outside the gene matches: 0. In germline, CDR1 is SNHLY, CDR2 FYNNEI. The length of the CDR3 is 12 residues. The CDR3, as DNA: TGTGCCAGCGACAGGGACCAAGAGACCCAGTACTTC. Protein sequence: CASDRDQETQYF.

The V call is TRBV30, the J call TRBJ1-1; no reliable D call. CDR3 length: 13 residues. V dropped 0 bases and J dropped 10 bases, with 15 bases sitting between them. Germline V gives CDR1 GTSNPN, CDR2 SVGIG (reference sequence). DNA for the CDR3: TGTGCCTGGAGTGTTAGCCCGTCAAGCCCAGCTTTCTTT. Its translation: CAWSVSPSSPAFF.

This sequence joins TRBV6-5 and TRBJ1-1; TRBD1 aligns across 7 bases. CDR1 is MNHEY, CDR2 SVGAGI, per germline. This CDR3 region has 13 residues. The J segment lost 7 bases and the V segment lost 9 bases, leaving 11 bases of the junction unmatched. The CDR3 coding sequence is TGTGCCAGTATCGAACAGGGGAGCGATGAAGCTTTCTTT. It yields the protein CASIEQGSDEAFF.

The chain uses TRBV28 and TRBJ2-3; 13 positions match TRBD2. J was trimmed by 5 bases and V by 5 bases; bases with no gene match: 10. The germline CDR1 and CDR2 sequences are MDHEN and SYDVKM. The CDR3 runs to 17 residues. The CDR3 DNA is TGTGCCAGCAGTCGCCCGGGACTAGCGGGAAACGAAGATACGCAGTATTTT. Translated: CASSRPGLAGNEDTQYF. The variable domain in full, completed from reference TRBV28 and TRBJ2-3, reads DVKVTQSSRYLVKRTGEKVFLECVQDMDHENMFWYRQDPGLGLRLIYFSYDVKMKEKGDIPEGYSVSREKKERFSLILESASTNQTSMYLCASSRPGLAGNEDTQYFGPGTRLTVL.

This sequence joins TRBV6-5 and TRBJ2-7; D call uncertain. V was pared by 5 bases and J by 5 bases, with 10 bases between. Germline values: CDR1 MNHEY, CDR2 SVGAGI. The CDR3 has 12 residues. CDR3 loop: CASSRTKNEQYF. The CDR3, as DNA: TGTGCCAGCAGTCGCACTAAAAACGAGCAGTACTTC.

In its sample, this clone was seen once. This sequence joins TRBV9 and TRBJ1-4; D gene ambiguous. The germline V and J ends were trimmed by 4 bases and 6 bases, with 10 bases remaining between them. Germline CDR1 and CDR2: SGDLS and YYNGEE. The CDR3 is 13 amino acids. The CDR3 nucleotides are TGTGCCAGCAGCCCGCGGGCGGATGAAAAACTGTTTTTT. Its protein product is CASSPRADEKLFF. Full variable domain (outside the CDR3, taken from reference TRBV9 and TRBJ1-4): DSGVTQTPKHLITATGQRVTLRCSPRSGDLSVYWYQQSLDQGLQFLIQYYNGEERAKGNILERFSAQQFPDLHSELNLSSLELGDSALYFCASSPRADEKLFFGSGTQLSVL.

The chain recombines TRBV9 with TRBJ1-6; D is perhaps TRBD1 (6 bases). Germline V gene sequence: CDR1 SGDLS, CDR2 YYNGEE. Trimming took 3 bases from V and 4 from J, leaving 8 bases between them. The length of the CDR3 is 14 residues. CDR3 residues: CASSAGQYNSPLHF. The DNA for the CDR3 is TGTGCCAGCAGCGCCGGACAGTATAATTCACCCCTCCACTTT.